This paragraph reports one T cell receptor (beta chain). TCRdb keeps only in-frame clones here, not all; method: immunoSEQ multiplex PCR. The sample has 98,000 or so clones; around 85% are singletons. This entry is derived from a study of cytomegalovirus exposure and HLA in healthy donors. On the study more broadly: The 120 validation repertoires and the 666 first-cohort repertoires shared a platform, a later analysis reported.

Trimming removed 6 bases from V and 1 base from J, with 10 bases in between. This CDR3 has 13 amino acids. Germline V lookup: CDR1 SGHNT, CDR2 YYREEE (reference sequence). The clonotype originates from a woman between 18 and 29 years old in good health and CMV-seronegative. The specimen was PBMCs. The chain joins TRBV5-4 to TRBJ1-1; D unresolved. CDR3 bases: TGTGCCAGCACCCCGGGGTCGAACACTGAAGCTTTCTTT. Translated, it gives CASTPGSNTEAFF. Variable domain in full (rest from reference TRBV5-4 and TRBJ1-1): ETGVTQSPTHLIKTRGQQVTLRCSSQSGHNTVSWYQQALGQGPQFIFQYYREEENGRGNFPPRFSGLQFPNYSSELNVNALELDDSALYLCASTPGSNTEAFFGQGTRLTVV.